Listed below are T cell receptor beta chains from one sample, sequenced in a study of response to subunit inactivated influenza vaccine. One entry per CDR3 protein results from TCRdb running MiXCR on the RT-PCR reads. The repertoire holds 500,000 to 600,000 distinct CDR3 sequences, with 12% as singletons. Sample: PBMCs from blood, taken on the day of vaccination. These receptors were collected from a middle-aged man who received an inactivated influenza vaccine. Each CDR3 is given with its conserved first and last residue. Each record gives: clone size, D gene, J gene, V gene, CDR3 DNA, CDR3 protein. D genes are given only for firm matches. Clone sizes are given selectively: once, few, many, or a class where the clone is expanded.

clone_size: -; d_call: -; j_call: TRBJ2-3; v_call: TRBV12-3/TRBV12-4; cdr3_nt: TGTGCCAGCAGTTTATGGCAGGGAACGCAGTATTTT; cdr3_aa: CASSLWQGTQYF
clone_size: few; d_call: TRBD2; j_call: TRBJ2-5; v_call: TRBV28; cdr3_nt: TGTGCCAGTTCGGGAGGCCACGCGGAGACCCAGTACTTC; cdr3_aa: CASSGGHAETQYF
clone_size: many; d_call: -; j_call: TRBJ2-7; v_call: TRBV29-1; cdr3_nt: TGCAGCGTTGGCGACAGGACCTTTGAGCAGTACTTC; cdr3_aa: CSVGDRTFEQYF
clone_size: -; d_call: -; j_call: TRBJ1-5; v_call: TRBV5-1; cdr3_nt: TGCGCCAGCAGCGGGCTGGGGTCTCTTAATCAGCCCCAGCATTTT; cdr3_aa: CASSGLGSLNQPQHF
clone_size: -; d_call: TRBD1; j_call: TRBJ2-7; v_call: TRBV7-2; cdr3_nt: TGTGCCAGCAGCCCGACAGGGCCACTGGATACCGAGCAGTACTTC; cdr3_aa: CASSPTGPLDTEQYF
clone_size: few; d_call: -; j_call: TRBJ2-3; v_call: TRBV2; cdr3_nt: TGTGCCAGCAGTGAAGGCCTAGGGGCCCTCGATACGCAGTATTTT; cdr3_aa: CASSEGLGALDTQYF
clone_size: few; d_call: -; j_call: TRBJ2-4; v_call: TRBV20-1; cdr3_nt: TGCAGTGCTAGACCAGGGGTAGCCAAAAACATTCAGTACTTC; cdr3_aa: CSARPGVAKNIQYF
clone_size: few; d_call: TRBD1; j_call: TRBJ1-2; v_call: TRBV4-1; cdr3_nt: TGCGCCAGCAGCCAAGCGGTCCATTGGACAGGGAAATCTGGCTACACCTTC; cdr3_aa: CASSQAVHWTGKSGYTF
clone_size: -; d_call: -; j_call: TRBJ2-3; v_call: TRBV7-2; cdr3_nt: TGTGCCAGCAGCTTAATGGAATTGGGGGTAGATACGCAGTATTTT; cdr3_aa: CASSLMELGVDTQYF
clone_size: -; d_call: TRBD1; j_call: TRBJ1-2; v_call: TRBV7-9; cdr3_nt: TGTGCCAGCAGCTTAGAATGGACAGGGGGCGACTATGGCTACACCTTC; cdr3_aa: CASSLEWTGGDYGYTF
clone_size: -; d_call: -; j_call: TRBJ2-7; v_call: TRBV5-1; cdr3_nt: TGCGCCAGCAGCCAGGGGCCCGGTAGCTACGAGCAGTACTTC; cdr3_aa: CASSQGPGSYEQYF
clone_size: few; d_call: TRBD2; j_call: TRBJ2-4; v_call: TRBV5-1; cdr3_nt: TGCGCCAGCAGTAGCGGGGGCGACATAAGGAACATTCAGTACTTC; cdr3_aa: CASSSGGDIRNIQYF
clone_size: -; d_call: TRBD2; j_call: TRBJ2-4; v_call: TRBV5-6; cdr3_nt: TGTGCCAGCAGCTTGCGGCTAGCGGGAACTCTAGCCAAAAACATTCAGTACTTC; cdr3_aa: CASSLRLAGTLAKNIQYF
clone_size: many; d_call: TRBD2; j_call: TRBJ2-4; v_call: TRBV29-1; cdr3_nt: TGCAGCGTTGTAAGCCTAGCGGGGGCTATTCAGTACTTC; cdr3_aa: CSVVSLAGAIQYF
clone_size: few; d_call: TRBD1; j_call: TRBJ2-5; v_call: TRBV20-1; cdr3_nt: TGCAGTGCTAGCCAGACAGGGAGAGAGACCCAGTACTTC; cdr3_aa: CSASQTGRETQYF
clone_size: few; d_call: -; j_call: TRBJ2-3; v_call: TRBV7-9; cdr3_nt: TGTGCCAGCAGCTTATTAGTGGAGGGGGGATTCACAGATACGCAGTATTTT; cdr3_aa: CASSLLVEGGFTDTQYF
clone_size: few; d_call: -; j_call: TRBJ1-5; v_call: TRBV7-2; cdr3_nt: TGTGCCAGCAGCCTCATGAAGGGTAACAATCACCCCCAGCATTTT; cdr3_aa: CASSLMKGNNHPQHF
clone_size: few; d_call: TRBD2; j_call: TRBJ2-2; v_call: TRBV3-1; cdr3_nt: TGTGCCAGCAGCCTCCACCGGACTAGCGGGAGGGAGGACACCGGGGAGCTGTTTTTT; cdr3_aa: CASSLHRTSGREDTGELFF